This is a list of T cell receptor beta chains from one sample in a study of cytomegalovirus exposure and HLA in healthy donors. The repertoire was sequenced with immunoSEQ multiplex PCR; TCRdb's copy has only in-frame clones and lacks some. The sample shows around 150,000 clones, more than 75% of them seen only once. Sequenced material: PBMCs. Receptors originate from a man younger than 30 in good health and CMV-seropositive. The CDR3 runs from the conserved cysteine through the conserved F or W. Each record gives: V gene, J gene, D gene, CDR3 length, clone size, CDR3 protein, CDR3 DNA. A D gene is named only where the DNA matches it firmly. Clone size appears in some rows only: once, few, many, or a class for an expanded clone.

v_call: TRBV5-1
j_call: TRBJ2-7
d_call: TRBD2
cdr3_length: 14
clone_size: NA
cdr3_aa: CASSLTSGVYEQYF
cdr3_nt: TGTGCCAGCAGCCTGACTAGCGGGGTCTACGAGCAGTACTTC

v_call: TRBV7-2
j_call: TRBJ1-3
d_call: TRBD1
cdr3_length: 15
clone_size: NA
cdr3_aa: CASSPGTGSGNTIYF
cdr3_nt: TGTGCCAGCAGCCCCGGGACAGGGTCAGGAAACACCATATATTTT

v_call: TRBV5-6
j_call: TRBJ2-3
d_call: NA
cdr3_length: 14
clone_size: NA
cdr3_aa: CASSLAGSQDTQYF
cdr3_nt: TGTGCCAGCAGCTTGGCCGGGAGTCAAGATACGCAGTATTTT

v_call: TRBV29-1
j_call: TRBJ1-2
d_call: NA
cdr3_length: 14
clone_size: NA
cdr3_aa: CSLTRDTSSRGYTF
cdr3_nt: TGCAGCTTGACTCGGGACACAAGCTCGCGGGGCTACACCTTC

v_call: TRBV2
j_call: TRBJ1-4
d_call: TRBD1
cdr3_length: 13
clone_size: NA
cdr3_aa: CASRGQGNEKLFF
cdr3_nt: TGTGCCAGCAGGGGACAGGGTAATGAAAAACTGTTTTTT

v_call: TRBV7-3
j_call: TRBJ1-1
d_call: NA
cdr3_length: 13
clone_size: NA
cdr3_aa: CASSLSQNTEAFF
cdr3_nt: TGTGCCAGCAGCTTATCCCAGAACACTGAAGCTTTCTTT

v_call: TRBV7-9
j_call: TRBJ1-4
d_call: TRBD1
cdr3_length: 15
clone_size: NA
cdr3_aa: CASSLGQGLGEKLFF
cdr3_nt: TGTGCCAGCAGCTTAGGACAGGGTCTCGGGGAAAAACTGTTTTTT

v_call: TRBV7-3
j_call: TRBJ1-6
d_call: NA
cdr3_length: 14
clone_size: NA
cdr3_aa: CASSLRTANSPLHF
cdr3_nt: TGTGCCAGCAGCCTTCGGACAGCTAATTCACCCCTCCACTTT

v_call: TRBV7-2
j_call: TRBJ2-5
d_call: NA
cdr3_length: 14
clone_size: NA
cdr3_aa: CASSFRTIQETQYF
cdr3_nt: TGTGCCAGCAGCTTCCGGACTATCCAAGAGACCCAGTACTTC

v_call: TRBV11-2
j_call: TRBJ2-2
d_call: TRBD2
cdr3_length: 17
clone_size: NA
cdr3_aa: CASSFLAGGPDTGELFF
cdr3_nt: TGTGCCAGCAGCTTTCTAGCGGGGGGGCCGGACACCGGGGAGCTGTTTTTT

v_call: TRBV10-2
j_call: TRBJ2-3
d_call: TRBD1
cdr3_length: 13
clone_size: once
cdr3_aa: CAGSTGSTDTQYF
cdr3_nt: TGCGCCGGGTCGACAGGGAGCACAGATACGCAGTATTTT

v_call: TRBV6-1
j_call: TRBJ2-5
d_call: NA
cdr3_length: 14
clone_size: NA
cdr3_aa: CASSGTRVSETQYF
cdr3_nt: TGTGCCAGCAGTGGGACCAGGGTTTCAGAGACCCAGTACTTC

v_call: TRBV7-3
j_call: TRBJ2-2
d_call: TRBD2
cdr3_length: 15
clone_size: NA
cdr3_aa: CASSLSGGATGELFF
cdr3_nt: TGTGCCAGCAGCTTAAGCGGGGGGGCCACCGGGGAGCTGTTTTTT

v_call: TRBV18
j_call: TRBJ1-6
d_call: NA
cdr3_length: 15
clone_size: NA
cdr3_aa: CASSPQGGENSPLHF
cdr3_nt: TGTGCCAGCTCACCACAGGGAGGGGAAAATTCACCCCTCCACTTT

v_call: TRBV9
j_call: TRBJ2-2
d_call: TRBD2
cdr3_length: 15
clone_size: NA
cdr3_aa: CASSVVAGGGGELFF
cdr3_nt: TGTGCCAGCAGCGTAGTAGCGGGGGGCGGCGGGGAGCTGTTTTTT

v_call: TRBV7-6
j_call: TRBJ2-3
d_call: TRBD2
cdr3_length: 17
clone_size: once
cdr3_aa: CASSFPRRGGGTDTQYF
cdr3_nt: TGTGCCAGCAGCTTCCCCCGACGGGGGGGCGGTACCGATACGCAGTATTTT

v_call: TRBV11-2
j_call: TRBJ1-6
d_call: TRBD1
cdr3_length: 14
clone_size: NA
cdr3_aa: CASSLQGADSPLHF
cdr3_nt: TGTGCCAGCAGTTTACAGGGGGCTGATTCACCCCTCCACTTT

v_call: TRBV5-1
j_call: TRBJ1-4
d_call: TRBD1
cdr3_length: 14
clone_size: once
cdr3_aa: CASSLGQGAEKLFF
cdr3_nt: TGCGCCAGCAGCTTGGGACAGGGGGCGGAAAAACTGTTTTTT

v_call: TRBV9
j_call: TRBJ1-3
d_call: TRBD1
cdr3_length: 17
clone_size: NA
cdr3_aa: CASSVGTGTGRGNTIYF
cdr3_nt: TGTGCCAGCAGCGTAGGCACCGGGACAGGGCGAGGAAACACCATATATTTT

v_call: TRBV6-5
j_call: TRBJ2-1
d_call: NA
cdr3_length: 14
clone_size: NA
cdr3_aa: CASSYSDSYNEQFF
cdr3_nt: TGTGCCAGCAGTTACTCGGACAGTTACAATGAGCAGTTCTTC